This record covers a single T cell receptor beta chain. The specificity of this receptor is unknown. Base qualities are not provided; no much larger clone lies one nucleotide away. This record belongs to a study of CD8+ T cells in alopecia areata (dated by TCRdb to the late 2010s). Regarding the study in general: The study used high-throughput TCRbeta sequencing to examine T cell clonal expansion in alopecia areata, in both the C3H/HeJ mouse model and human patients. Clonality in the scalp was compared among normal scalp (n=4), patchy alopecia areata scalp (n=8), and alopecia totalis/universalis scalp (n=8). The RNA source kit depended on sample type: the PAXgene miRNA kit for fixed scalp, the miRNeasy kit for PBMCs, and the RNeasy kit for mouse skin. Scalp tissue and sorted CD4+ and CD8+ peripheral blood T cells from patchy and totalis/universalis alopecia areata patients and from healthy controls were covered by human TCRbeta sequencing. Amplification of TCRbeta CDR3 regions was done by immunoSEQ multiplex PCR using 35 Vbeta forward primers and 13 Jbeta reverse primers.

Library generation was performed with the immunoSEQ multiplex PCR assay. RNA was extracted from all samples and reverse transcribed into cDNA as template for TCR sequencing. SuperScript III was used to make first-strand cDNA, primed with a 2:1 mix of oligo-dT and random hexamers. A synthetic immune receptor repertoire was used to gauge amplification bias, and whatever bias remained was removed computationally. As for how the authors treated the data: Raw reads were preprocessed to remove errors, and CDR3 was defined according to IMGT conventions as the region from the conserved cysteine to phenylalanine. Clonality was computed by normalizing Shannon entropy by log2 of the number of productive unique TCRs and subtracting the result from 1. Whether each scalp clone was CD4 or CD8 was inferred by checking scalp TCRbeta sequences against the CD4 and CD8 repertoires from sorted blood. TCRdb carries this immuneACCESS record with in-frame sequences only. Its versions omit some clonotypes, under half of them owing to an unresolved V gene in the studies checked, with the rest unexplained. Clone size and the V and J calls come from that table; the DNA yielded D and trimming. For this sample the table gives 150,000 or so clones, of which 55% were detected only once. About 4.3% of the sample is in the top ten clones.

PBMCs were isolated by density centrifugation and stained for CD3, CD4 and CD8, after which CD4+ and CD8+ T cells were sorted on a FACSAria. Scalp biopsies and blood samples were provided by unaffected controls. General conclusions and limits of the study: Higher clonality and more expanded CD8+ clones were observed in lesional scalp than in normal scalp, particularly in alopecia totalis/universalis, a finding suggestive of antigenic drive. TCR sequences shared between patients were less clear than in mice, possibly partly because of HLA diversity in the patient population. Unlike mouse skin, where gammadelta T cells dominate, normal human skin contains resident alphabeta T cells that get sequenced too, which complicates analysis of the scalp TCR repertoire.

A distance of 11 bases separates the germline ends of V and J, which lose 5 bases and 0 bases respectively. From the cysteine through the phenylalanine, the CDR3 covers 14 amino acids. Only the CDR3 DNA stays, 42 bases, in frame from base 1. CDR1 and CDR2 are read off the germline V gene (reference sequence) as GTSNPN and SVGIG. The rearrangement combines TRBV30 with TRBJ2-4; the D gene is perhaps TRBD1 or TRBD2, each of them matching over 5 bases. Sequenced input: CD4+ T cells sorted from blood. The source of this sequence is a human donor in good health. Read as DNA, the sequence is TGTGCCTGGTCGGGGCGAGTAGCCAAAAACATTCAGTACTTC. Translated, this is CAWSGRVAKNIQYF.